This T cell receptor beta chain was identified during a study of T cell repertoires in cytomegalovirus infection. Study summary: From public TCR beta signatures came an indication of both CMV infection and matching HLA type. Overall study results and limits: The cumulative frequency of public TCR beta families identified carriers of CMV plus the relevant HLA. The ex vivo response showed dominance by HLA-C-restricted CMV-specific TCR beta clonotypes.

The germline CDR1 and CDR2 sequences are SQVTM and ANQGSEA. V lost 6 bases and J lost 2; bases outside the gene matches: 21. CDR3 size: 18 residues. In TCRdb, the reads were re-called with MiXCR into one record per CDR3 protein. The sample contains under 350,000 distinct CDR3 sequences, 8% to 10% of which appear only once. This clonotype was observed at least ten times. Its antigen is currently unknown. J is TRBJ1-1 and V is TRBV29-1; 7 bases fit TRBD1. This clonotype was obtained from a human donor in good health (CMV status not recorded). Some clones in this sample may be carry-over from other donors' samples. The sequenced sample was PBMCs. CDR3 sequence: CSVPGHYVPGTVNTEAFF. The CDR3 nucleotides are TGCAGCGTCCCCGGCCACTACGTACCCGGGACAGTTAACACTGAAGCTTTCTTT.